This TCR beta chain was captured by sequencing in a study of blood T cell repertoires in COVID-19. Study information: In each case, the material was cDNA or gDNA derived from T cells, B-cell-depleted T cells, or PBMCs.

V was cut by 2 bases and J by 0 bases, with 13 bases left in between. CDR1 and CDR2 from the germline V gene are KGHSH and LQKENI. This CDR3 has 16 residues. Original processing notes: Reference gene primer amplification in the assay estimated nucleated cell counts. Profiling relied on immunoSEQ multiplex PCR, and the TCRdb table lists in-frame clones only, not all of them. V, J and clone size are taken as reported in that table, and D and trimming were inferred from the DNA itself. The repertoire has about 300,000 clones, approximately 84% of them found once; the top ten carry approximately 1.5%. This TCR was sampled from a human donor with COVID-19, enrolled during active disease. The donor label of this sample is uncertain. The chain couples TRBV18 to TRBJ1-1; D call uncertain. Sequences were obtained from peripheral blood. The CDR3: CASSPYPEDLNTEAFF. Here the CDR3 DNA reads TGTGCCAGCTCACCATATCCGGAGGACTTGAACACTGAAGCTTTCTTT.